The 27 T cell receptor beta chains reported below all come from one sample, sequenced in a study of T cells in women clearing cervical HPV infection. TCRdb keeps only in-frame clones here, not all; method: immunoSEQ multiplex PCR. The sample data list tens of thousands of clones. Material: blood buffy coat. These receptors originate from a woman between 18 and 70 years old with a cervical HPV16 infection that either progressed to CIN3+ or cleared (not recorded which).

Points on this clone: The read ends 3 residues early relative to the CDR3; the germline J gene fills the gap. V and J are TRBV18 and TRBJ2-3; 10 positions agree with TRBD1. Germline V CDR1 and CDR2: KGHSH, LQKENI. CDR3 length: 15 amino acids. The CDR3 sequence is CASSPRQGAGQPQYF. The CDR3 bases that were read are TGTGCCAGCTCCCCGAGACAGGGGGCTGGTCAGCCG.

As to this clone: The read gets to within 3 residues of the CDR3 end, and the germline J gene fills in the rest. This chain uses TRBV5-4 with TRBJ2-1; 7 bases align to TRBD1. CDR1 is SGHNT, CDR2 YYREEE, per germline (reference sequence). Germline trimming cut 2 bases from V and 0 bases from J; bases unmatched to any gene: 5. The CDR3 covers 16 residues. The CDR3 sequence: CASSFPGQPSYNEQFF. CDR3 DNA, as far as it was read: TGTGCCAGCAGCTTCCCGGGACAGCCCTCCTACAATGAG.

About this clone: The sequence runs out 3 residues before the end of the CDR3; the remainder is reconstructed from the germline J gene. The chain links TRBV5-1 to TRBJ1-1; D is perhaps TRBD1 (6 bases). This CDR3 has 14 residues. In germline, CDR1 is SGHRS, CDR2 YFSETQ. Trimming left V 2 bases short and J 7 bases short, with 15 bases between. The sequenced part of the CDR3 DNA is TGCGCCAGCAGCTTAACCCAGGGGTGGGATGAA. Its protein is CASSLTQGWDE. The whole CDR3 sequence reads CASSLTQGWDEAFF.

Of note for this clone: Sequencing ends 3 residues short of the CDR3 end; the germline J gene provides the rest. The rearrangement uses TRBV9 and TRBJ2-7; possible D gene TRBD1, 6 bases. V was pared by 7 bases and J by 0 bases, with 14 bases between. CDR1 and CDR2 from the germline V gene are SGDLS and YYNGEE. The CDR3 covers 14 residues. CDR3 bases read: TGTGCCAGCCGCAGGACAGCAATCTCCTACGAG. Translated, it gives CASRRTAISYE. The full CDR3 protein reads CASRRTAISYEQYF.

On this clone itself: The read falls 3 residues short of the CDR3 end, and the missing part is taken from the germline J gene. The gene calls are TRBV10-2 and TRBJ2-7, with a possible D match to TRBD1 (6 bases). With 4 bases removed from V and 6 bases from J, the gap between germline ends came to 13 bases. The CDR3 length is 13 residues. From germline, CDR1 is WSHSY and CDR2 SAAADI. The CDR3 reads CASSGQVLSEQYF. The CDR3 DNA, read in part, is TGCGCCAGCAGTGGACAGGTTTTATCCGAG.

Details on this clone: The read falls 3 residues short of the CDR3 end, and the missing part is taken from the germline J gene. This rearrangement joins TRBV19 to TRBJ2-7, with D possibly matching TRBD1 (6 bases). V lost 3 bases and J lost 0, with 9 bases in between. Germline V gives CDR1 LNHDA, CDR2 SQIVND (reference sequence). This CDR3 is built from 14 residues. CDR3 sequence reads: CASSMQDSSYEQYF. The DNA read from the CDR3 is TGTGCCAGTAGTATGCAGGACAGCTCCTACGAG.

Note on this clone: The CDR3 end lies 3 residues beyond the end of the read and is filled in from the germline J gene. The rearrangement links TRBV19 to TRBJ1-6; D possibly corresponds to TRBD1 (5 bases). CDR3 length: 17 residues. The germline V and J ends were trimmed by 4 bases and 5 bases, with 18 bases remaining between them. Germline CDR1 and CDR2: LNHDA and SQIVND (reference sequence). CDR3 amino acids: CASSRTPQGLDNSPLHF. The sequenced CDR3 bases are TGTGCCAGTAGTAGAACTCCCCAGGGTCTTGATAATTCACCC.

In regard to this clone: The observed sequence ends 3 residues before the CDR3 terminus, with the missing tail filled in from the germline J gene. The chain carries TRBV7-6 and TRBJ1-2; D is unclear. V shed 0 bases and J shed 6 bases, with 8 bases lying between them. The CDR3 is 13 amino acids. The V gene's germline CDR1 is SGHVS and CDR2 FNYEAQ. The CDR3 protein is CASSLARGNGYTF. CDR3 bases read: TGTGCCAGCAGCTTAGCTCGGGGAAATGGC.

Of note for this clone: The DNA ends 3 residues before the CDR3 does, and the rest of the CDR3 is filled in from the germline J gene. The chain has TRBV5-1 and TRBJ2-5, with D possibly TRBD1 on 5 matching bases. V lost 1 base to trimming and J lost 4 bases, with 14 bases between them. The CDR3 spans 15 residues. Germline CDR1 reads SGHRS; CDR2 reads YFSETQ. CDR3 bases read: TGCGCCAGCAGCTTGTTCCGCTCTAGGGGAGAGACC. Its translation is CASSLFRSRGET. The whole CDR3 protein reads CASSLFRSRGETQYF.

Notes on this clone: The read terminates 3 residues ahead of where the CDR3 ends, so the germline J gene completes it. This rearrangement joins TRBV10-2 to TRBJ2-3, with TRBD2 matching over 12 bases. V was clipped by 9 bases and J by 2 bases; unmatched bases: 6. Per the germline V gene, CDR1 is WSHSY and CDR2 is SAAADI. The CDR3 contains 15 residues. This CDR3 is CASKTSGGPTDTQYF. The sequenced CDR3 bases are TGCGCCAGTAAGACTAGCGGGGGCCCCACAGATACG.

With regard to this clone: The read terminates 3 residues before the CDR3 end, so the remaining end is supplied by the germline J gene. The chain joins TRBV7-9 to TRBJ2-2, with 8 bases identical to TRBD2. This CDR3 spans 14 amino acids. In germline, CDR1 is SEHNR, CDR2 FQNEAQ (reference sequence). The CDR3 bases that were read are TGTGCCAGCGGACGGGGGGGAACTAATGAAAAG. The encoded protein is CASGRGGTNEK. The CDR3 reads in full as CASGRGGTNEKLFF.

Of note for this clone: The read gets to within 3 residues of the CDR3 end, and the germline J gene fills in the rest. The V and J genes are TRBV28 and TRBJ2-4, with D possibly being TRBD1 (5 bases). V lost 2 bases, J lost 0 bases, and 5 bases lay in between. The CDR3 covers 14 residues. Germline values: CDR1 MDHEN, CDR2 SYDVKM. The CDR3 DNA, read in part, is TGTGCCAGCAGTTTAACAGGAGCCAAAAACATT. It translates to CASSLTGAKNI. The full-length CDR3 reads as CASSLTGAKNIQYF. Full variable domain (missing parts from reference TRBV28 and TRBJ2-4): DVKVTQSSRYLVKRTGEKVFLECVQDMDHENMFWYRQDPGLGLRLIYFSYDVKMKEKGDIPEGYSVSREKKERFSLILESASTNQTSMYLCASSLTGAKNIQYFGAGTRLSVL.

Notes on this clone: The read ends 3 residues before the CDR3 terminus; that terminus is restored from the germline J gene. The V and J genes are TRBV5-1 and TRBJ2-1, with D perhaps matching TRBD2 (6 bases). In germline, CDR1 is SGHRS, CDR2 YFSETQ. Trimming took off 2 bases at V and 7 bases at J, with 10 bases between the two ends. The CDR3 length is 13 residues. The CDR3: CASSFGGANEQFF. CDR3 DNA (partial): TGCGCCAGCAGCTTCGGCGGGGCGAATGAG.

Notes on this clone: The CDR3 extends 3 residues past the end of the read, so its final part is completed from the germline J gene. The V and J genes are TRBV20-1 and TRBJ2-7; 7 bases align to TRBD1. This CDR3 has 11 amino acids. Germline assignment: CDR1 DFQATT and CDR2 SNEGSKA (reference sequence). J lost 6 bases, V lost 6 bases, and 5 bases had no gene match. The CDR3 region is CSAPDRAEQYF. The sequenced part of the CDR3 DNA is TGCAGTGCCCCAGACAGGGCCGAG.

Of note for this clone: The observed sequence ends 3 residues before the CDR3 terminus, with the missing tail filled in from the germline J gene. The gene calls are TRBV12-3 or TRBV12-4 and TRBJ2-7, with D uncertain. This CDR3 is built from 13 residues. V was clipped by 6 bases and J by 0 bases, with 9 bases between them. The DNA read from the CDR3 is TGTGCCAGCAGCCCTACCCTCTCCTACGAG. Encoded protein: CASSPTLSYE. The whole CDR3 region reads CASSPTLSYEQYF.

About this clone: The CDR3 end is not reached by the read, which stops 3 residues before it; the germline J gene fills it in. The V gene is TRBV10-3, the J gene TRBJ2-2, with D hard to call. The CDR3 is 13 amino acids. Deletions cut 8 bases from V and 0 bases from J, with 7 bases between. Germline V lookup: CDR1 ENHRY, CDR2 SYGVKD. CDR3 residues: CAISRTNTGELFF. The CDR3 DNA, read in part, is TGTGCCATCTCGCGCACGAACACCGGGGAG.

In regard to this clone: Read data end 3 residues before the CDR3 end; the end is taken from the germline J gene. The rearrangement uses TRBV2 and TRBJ2-3, with D perhaps TRBD1 (5 bases). The CDR3 length is 16 residues. Per the germline V gene, CDR1 is SNHLY and CDR2 is FYNNEI. The V end was cut by 6 bases, the J end by 1 base, with 17 bases between. CDR3 sequence: CASREQAALRTDTQYF. CDR3 DNA (partial): TGTGCCAGCAGGGAACAGGCTGCCCTACGCACAGATACG.

The CDR3 sequence: CASSLANWDRPWETQYF. The DNA read from the CDR3 is TGCGCCAGCAGCCTAGCCAATTGGGACAGACCCTGGGAGACC. The rearrangement uses TRBV5-1 and TRBJ2-5, with 7 nucleotides matching TRBD1. The observed sequence ends 3 residues before the CDR3 terminus, with the missing tail filled in from the germline J gene. This CDR3 region has 17 residues. In germline, CDR1 is SGHRS, CDR2 YFSETQ. Germline trimming cut 4 bases from V and 5 bases from J; bases unmatched to any gene: 17. The full variable domain, rest sourced from reference TRBV5-1 and TRBJ2-5, is KAGVTQTPRYLIKTRGQQVTLSCSPISGHRSVSWYQQTPGQGLQFLFEYFSETQRNKGNFPGRFSGRQFSNSRSEMNVSTLELGDSALYLCASSLANWDRPWETQYFGPGTRLLVL.

About this clone itself: The sequence runs out 3 residues before the end of the CDR3; the remainder is reconstructed from the germline J gene. The chain recombines TRBV18 with TRBJ2-2; TRBD1 might be the D (6 bases). The CDR3 length is 14 residues. The germline V gene has CDR1 KGHSH and CDR2 LQKENI. CDR3 DNA, as far as it was read: TGTGCCAGCTCACCGGACAGATCTAATGAAAAG. Translated: CASSPDRSNEK. The CDR3, in full, reads CASSPDRSNEKLFF.

As regards this clone: The CDR3 end falls 3 residues outside the read, so it is completed with the germline J gene. This chain connects TRBV7-9 to TRBJ2-3, with D possibly matching TRBD1 (5 bases). Germline values: CDR1 SEHNR, CDR2 FQNEAQ (reference sequence). The CDR3 has 14 amino acids. CDR3 bases read: TGTGCCAGCAGCTTAGGGTCAGGGTCCCAGCCG. Its protein product is CASSLGSGSQP. In full, the CDR3 reads CASSLGSGSQPQYF.

Incomplete CDR3 DNA: TGCAGTGCTAGAGATCGGCTTGAGGGTCCTGGAAACACC. Translation: CSARDRLEGPGNT. The complete CDR3 reads CSARDRLEGPGNTIYF. This chain links TRBV20-1 with TRBJ1-3; no reliable D call. The read is 3 residues too short to cover the CDR3 end, so that end is filled in from the germline J gene. The germline CDR1 and CDR2 sequences are DFQATT and SNEGSKA (reference sequence). V lost 0 bases and J 2 bases, leaving 14 bases between the germline ends. CDR3 size: 16 residues.

Comment on this clone: The read is 3 residues too short to cover the CDR3 end, so that end is filled in from the germline J gene. The chain couples TRBV6-4 to TRBJ2-7; 8 bases are a match to TRBD2. CDR3 length equals 14 residues. Trimming removed 5 bases from V and 3 bases from J; junction bases left unmatched: 6. CDR1 and CDR2 from the germline V gene are MRHNA and SNTAGT. The part of the CDR3 DNA that was read is TGTGCCAGCAGTCCGACTAGCGAACACTACGAG. Translated: CASSPTSEHYE. The entire CDR3 protein reads CASSPTSEHYEQYF.

Here the CDR3 reads CASSWAGSKGLGEQFF. The covered CDR3 bases are TGCGCCAGCAGCTGGGCGGGGTCAAAGGGACTTGGTGAG. V and J are TRBV5-1 and TRBJ2-1; possible D gene TRBD2, 6 bases. Read data end 3 residues before the CDR3 end; the end is taken from the germline J gene. The V end was cut by 3 bases, the J end by 9 bases, with 22 bases between. The CDR3 totals 16 residues. Looked up from germline, CDR1 is SGHRS and CDR2 is YFSETQ.

A note on this clone: The read falls 3 residues short of the CDR3 end, and the missing part is taken from the germline J gene. Other DNA sequences from this sample encode an identical CDR3 as well. The V and J genes are TRBV19 and TRBJ1-3, with D perhaps matching TRBD1 (6 bases). The CDR3 spans 16 residues. Per the germline V gene, CDR1 is LNHDA and CDR2 is SQIVND (reference sequence). The ends were cut back, 6 bases at V and 0 bases at J, with 15 bases in the middle. The covered CDR3 bases are TGTGCCAGTAGCCTAGAAACAGGGAGCTCTGGAAACACC. Translation gives CASSLETGSSGNT. The whole CDR3 region reads CASSLETGSSGNTIYF.

This CDR3 reads CASSPVAGGGETQYF. The CDR3 bases that were read are TGCGCCAGCAGCCCCGTAGCGGGGGGCGGGGAGACG. The rearrangement joins TRBV5-1 to TRBJ2-3; 10 bases map to TRBD2. The read ends 3 residues shy of where the CDR3 ends; the end is completed using the germline J gene. The CDR3 has 15 residues. Germline lookup yields CDR1 SGHRS and CDR2 YFSETQ.

Points on this clone: The observed sequence ends 3 residues before the CDR3 terminus, with the missing tail filled in from the germline J gene. This sequence joins TRBV7-8 and TRBJ2-3, with TRBD2 matching 10 bases. Unmatched junction bases numbered 8, after V lost 4 bases and J lost 4 bases. Per the germline V gene, CDR1 is SGHVS and CDR2 is FQNEAQ. The CDR3 contains 16 residues. The CDR3 is CASSSGAGGPADTQYF. The CDR3 DNA, read in part, is TGTGCCAGCAGCTCTGGAGCGGGGGGGCCCGCAGATACG. Drawing the rest from reference TRBV7-8 and TRBJ2-3, the complete variable domain is GAGVSQSPRYKVAKRGQDVALRCDPISGHVSLFWYQQALGQGPEFLTYFQNEAQLDKSGLPSDRFFAERPEGSVSTLKIQRTQQEDSAVYLCASSSGAGGPADTQYFGPGTRLTVL.

As for this clone: Read sequence stops 3 residues before the CDR3 end, and the germline J gene provides the missing end. This rearrangement joins TRBV5-8 to TRBJ2-3; 9 bases match TRBD1. The CDR3 spans 15 residues. CDR1 is SGHTS, CDR2 YDEGEE, per germline. The ends lost 4 bases at V and 1 base at J; junction bases unmatched: 4. The CDR3 bases that were read are TGTGCCAGCAGCCACCGGGACAGGGGCACAGATACG. Translating it yields CASSHRDRGTDT. The CDR3 in full is CASSHRDRGTDTQYF.